Sequencing of this TCR beta chain was carried out in a study of blood T cell repertoires in COVID-19. Study-level background: Nucleic acid was either cDNA or gDNA, and it came from T cells, B-cell-depleted T cells, or PBMCs.

The method was immunoSEQ multiplex PCR; TCRdb's version includes in-frame clones alone and lacks a portion of them. The sample lists some 150,000 clones; around 89% were seen once. This CDR3 has 13 residues. The V gene's germline CDR1 is SNHLY and CDR2 FYNNEI. Trimming stripped 7 bases from V and 6 bases from J, with 15 bases between. The sequencing sample was made of peripheral blood. The chain has TRBV2 and TRBJ1-1, with a weak D call TRBD1 (5 bases). The clonotype was recovered from a woman in her 40s with acute or convalescent COVID-19. For the CDR3, the DNA is TGTGCCAGCACCACTGGGGGGTGGGCTGAAGCTTTCTTT. Translated: CASTTGGWAEAFF.